The 2 T cell receptor beta chains below come from one sample, sequenced in a study of T cell responses to AZD1222 COVID-19 vaccine (dated by TCRdb to about 2021). Explained via the paper, the time point label denotes: about 28 days (+/-7) after the second vaccine dose. Libraries were made using the immunoSEQ multiplex PCR assay. TCRdb retrieved this table from immuneACCESS and kept in-frame rearrangements only. Not all clones are present; in checked studies, unresolved V genes account for under half, and no reason is known for the remainder. The sample yields 120,000 or so clones; around 84% were counted once. The ten most abundant clones make up around 27% of the sample. The sample here was peripheral blood, taken 28 days after the second AZD1222 dose. These receptors came from an adult who received the AZD1222 COVID-19 vaccine.

The chain joins TRBV7-2 to TRBJ2-5; D perhaps matches TRBD2 (5 bases). Looked up from germline, CDR1 is SGHTA and CDR2 is FQGNSA. This CDR3 contains 13 residues. Trimming took 1 base from V and 7 from J, leaving 10 bases between them. The CDR3 nucleotides are TGTGCCAGCAGCTTAGTGGAGGAAGGGACCCAGTACTTC. It encodes CASSLVEEGTQYF.

This chain uses TRBV5-4 with TRBJ2-2; a weak D match, TRBD1 (6 bases). This CDR3 has 16 residues. Trimming left V 3 bases short and J 0 bases short, with 12 bases between. Germline CDR1 is SGHNT and CDR2 is YYREEE (reference sequence). CDR3 region: CASSSQGPPNTGELFF. CDR3 sequence (DNA): TGTGCCAGCAGCTCACAGGGACCTCCGAACACCGGGGAGCTGTTTTTT.